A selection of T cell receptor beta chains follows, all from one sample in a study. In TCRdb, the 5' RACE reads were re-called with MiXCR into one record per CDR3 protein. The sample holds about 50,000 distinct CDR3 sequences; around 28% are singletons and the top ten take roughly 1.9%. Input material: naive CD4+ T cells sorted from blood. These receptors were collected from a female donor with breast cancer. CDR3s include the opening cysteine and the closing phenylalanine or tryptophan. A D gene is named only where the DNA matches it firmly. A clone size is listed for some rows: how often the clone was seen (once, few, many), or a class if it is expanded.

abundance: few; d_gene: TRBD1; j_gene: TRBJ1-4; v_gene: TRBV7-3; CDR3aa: CASSLTAGGGNEKLFF; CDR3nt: TGTGCCAGCAGCTTAACGGCAGGGGGCGGAAATGAAAAACTGTTTTTT
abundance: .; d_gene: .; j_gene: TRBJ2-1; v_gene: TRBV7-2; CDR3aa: CASSPGLDYYNEQFF; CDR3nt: TGTGCCAGCAGCCCGGGTCTTGACTATTACAATGAGCAGTTCTTC
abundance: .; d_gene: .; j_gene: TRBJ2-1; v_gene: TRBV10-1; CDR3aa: CASSVRSLDDEQFF; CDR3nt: TGCGCCAGCAGTGTCAGGTCCCTAGACGATGAGCAGTTCTTC
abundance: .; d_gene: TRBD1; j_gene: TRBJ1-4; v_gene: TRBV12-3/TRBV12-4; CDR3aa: CASSLSRGRNEELFF; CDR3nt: TGTGCCAGCAGTTTAAGCAGGGGGCGGAATGAAGAACTGTTTTTT
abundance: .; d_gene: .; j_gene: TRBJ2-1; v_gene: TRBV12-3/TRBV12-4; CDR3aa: CASSRGLNNEQFF; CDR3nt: TGTGCCAGCAGTAGGGGACTTAACAATGAGCAGTTCTTC
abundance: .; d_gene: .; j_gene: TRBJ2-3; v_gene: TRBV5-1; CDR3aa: CASSLVGPGDTQYF; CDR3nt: TGCGCCAGCAGCTTGGTGGGGCCGGGAGATACGCAGTATTTT
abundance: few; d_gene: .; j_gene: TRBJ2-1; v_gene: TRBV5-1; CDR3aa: CASSPLGPSYNEQFF; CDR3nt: TGCGCCAGCAGCCCGCTGGGACCCTCCTACAATGAGCAGTTCTTC
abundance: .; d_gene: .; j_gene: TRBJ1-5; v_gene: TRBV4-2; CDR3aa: CASSQLRQFNQPRHF; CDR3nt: TGTGCCAGCAGCCAATTGAGGCAGTTCAATCAGCCCCGGCATTTT
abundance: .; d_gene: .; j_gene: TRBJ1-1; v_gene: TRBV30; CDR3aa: CAWREGPDTEAFF; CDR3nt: TGTGCCTGGAGAGAAGGACCTGACACTGAAGCTTTCTTT
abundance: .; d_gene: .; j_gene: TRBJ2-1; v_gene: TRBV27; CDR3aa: CASTPRLRYNEQFF; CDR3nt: TGTGCCAGCACCCCACGACTAAGATACAATGAGCAGTTCTTC
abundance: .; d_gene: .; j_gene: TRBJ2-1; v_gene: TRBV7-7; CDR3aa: CASSPNGYNEQFF; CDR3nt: TGTGCTAGCAGCCCGAACGGATACAATGAGCAGTTCTTC
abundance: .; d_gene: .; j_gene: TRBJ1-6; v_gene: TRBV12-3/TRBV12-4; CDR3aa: CASSLEGGVPHF; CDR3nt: TGTGCCAGTAGTTTAGAAGGGGGGGTCCCCCACTTT
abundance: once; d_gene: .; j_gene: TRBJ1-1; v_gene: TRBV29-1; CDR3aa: CSVLGPPRNTEALF; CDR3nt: TGCAGCGTCCTCGGACCTCCCCGGAACACTGAAGCTCTCTTT
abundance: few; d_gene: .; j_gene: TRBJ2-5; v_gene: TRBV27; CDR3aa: CASSTNTRETQYF; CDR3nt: TGTGCCAGCAGCACCAATACGAGGGAGACCCAGTACTTC
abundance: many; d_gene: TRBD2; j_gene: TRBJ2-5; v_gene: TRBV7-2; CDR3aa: CASSLDSGALQETQYF; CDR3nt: TGTGCCAGCAGCTTAGATAGCGGGGCGCTACAAGAGACCCAGTACTTC
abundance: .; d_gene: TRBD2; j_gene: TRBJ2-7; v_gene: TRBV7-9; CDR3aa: CASSLMTSGYEQYF; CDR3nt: TGTGCCAGCAGCTTAATGACTAGCGGGTACGAGCAGTACTTC
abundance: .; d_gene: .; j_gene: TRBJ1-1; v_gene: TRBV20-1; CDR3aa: CSAKPPSWTEAFF; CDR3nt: TGCAGTGCCAAGCCCCCAAGTTGGACTGAAGCTTTCTTT
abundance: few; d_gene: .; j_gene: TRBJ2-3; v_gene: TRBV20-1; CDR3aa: CSANLLGTDTQYF; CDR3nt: TGCAGTGCTAATCTACTTGGCACAGATACGCAGTATTTT
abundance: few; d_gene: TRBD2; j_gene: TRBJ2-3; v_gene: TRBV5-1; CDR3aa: CASSSRTSGRGRGTDTQYF; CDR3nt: TGCGCCAGCAGCTCCAGGACTAGCGGGAGGGGGCGCGGCACAGATACGCAGTATTTT
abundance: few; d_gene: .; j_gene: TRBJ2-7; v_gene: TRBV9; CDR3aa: CASSVGDGTQQYF; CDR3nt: TGTGCCAGCAGCGTAGGTGACGGGACTCAACAGTACTTC
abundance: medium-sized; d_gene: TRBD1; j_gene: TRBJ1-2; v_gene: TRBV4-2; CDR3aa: CASSPGQFVYGYTF; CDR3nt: TGTGCCAGCAGCCCGGGACAGTTCGTCTATGGCTACACCTTC
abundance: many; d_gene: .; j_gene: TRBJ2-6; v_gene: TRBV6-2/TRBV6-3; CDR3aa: CASSTPPGANVLTF; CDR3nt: TGTGCCAGCAGTACCCCTCCTGGGGCCAACGTCCTGACTTTC
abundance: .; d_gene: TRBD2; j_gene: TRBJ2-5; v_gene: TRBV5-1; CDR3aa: CASSLSTSGGAYQETQYF; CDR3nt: TGCGCCAGCAGCTTATCGACTAGCGGGGGAGCCTACCAAGAGACCCAGTACTTC
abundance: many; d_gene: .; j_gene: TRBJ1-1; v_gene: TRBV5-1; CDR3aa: CASSLMGARNTEAFF; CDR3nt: TGCGCCAGCAGCTTGATGGGGGCGCGCAACACTGAAGCTTTCTTT
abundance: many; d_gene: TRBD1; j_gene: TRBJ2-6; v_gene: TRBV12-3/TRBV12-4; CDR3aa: CASSPGGSGANVLTF; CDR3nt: TGTGCCAGCAGTCCAGGGGGCTCTGGGGCCAACGTCCTGACTTTC
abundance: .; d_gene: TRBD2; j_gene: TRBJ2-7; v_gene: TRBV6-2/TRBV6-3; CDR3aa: CASSQSGLAGPGLHYEQYF; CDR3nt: TGTGCCAGCAGTCAATCGGGACTAGCGGGCCCCGGGCTCCATTACGAGCAGTACTTC
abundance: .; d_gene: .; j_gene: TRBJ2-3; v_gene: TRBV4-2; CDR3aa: CASSQAVAGGLDTQYF; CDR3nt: TGTGCCAGCAGCCAAGCGGTGGCTGGGGGCCTAGATACGCAGTATTTT
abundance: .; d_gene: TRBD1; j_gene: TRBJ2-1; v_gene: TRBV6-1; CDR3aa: CASSGQGAWNEQFF; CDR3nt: TGTGCCAGCAGTGGACAGGGGGCTTGGAATGAGCAGTTCTTC
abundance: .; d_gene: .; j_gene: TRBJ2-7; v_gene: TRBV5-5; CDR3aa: CASSLAVTVSYEQYF; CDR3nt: TGTGCCAGCAGCTTGGCGGTGACAGTCTCCTACGAGCAGTACTTC
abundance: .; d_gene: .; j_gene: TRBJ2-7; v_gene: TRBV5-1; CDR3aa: CASSGVGSQTGEQYF; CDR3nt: TGCGCCAGCAGTGGAGTCGGTAGTCAAACAGGCGAGCAGTACTTC
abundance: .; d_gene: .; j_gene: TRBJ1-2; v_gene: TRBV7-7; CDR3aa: CASSPVTSYGYTF; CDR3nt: TGTGCTAGCAGCCCAGTTACTAGCTATGGCTACACCTTC
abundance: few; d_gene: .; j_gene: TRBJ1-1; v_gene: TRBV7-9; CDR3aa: CASSLSGLGNTEAFF; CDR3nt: TGTGCCAGCAGCCTGTCCGGTTTAGGGAACACTGAAGCTTTCTTT
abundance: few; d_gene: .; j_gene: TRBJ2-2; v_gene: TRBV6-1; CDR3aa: CASLLGVNTGELFF; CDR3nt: TGTGCCAGTCTCCTGGGGGTTAACACCGGGGAGCTGTTTTTT
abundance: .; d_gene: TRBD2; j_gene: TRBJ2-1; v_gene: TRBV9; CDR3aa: CASSVDPAGVGSDEQFF; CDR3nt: TGTGCCAGCAGCGTAGATCCAGCGGGAGTTGGTTCAGATGAGCAGTTCTTC
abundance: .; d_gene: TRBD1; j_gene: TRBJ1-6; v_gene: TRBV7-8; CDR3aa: CASSPDRGAPIDNSPLHF; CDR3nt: TGTGCCAGCAGCCCGGACAGGGGAGCCCCTATTGATAATTCACCCCTCCACTTT
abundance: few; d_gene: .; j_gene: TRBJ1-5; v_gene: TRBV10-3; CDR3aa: CAISDKGTSNQPQHF; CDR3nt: TGTGCCATCAGTGATAAGGGTACGAGCAATCAGCCCCAGCATTTT
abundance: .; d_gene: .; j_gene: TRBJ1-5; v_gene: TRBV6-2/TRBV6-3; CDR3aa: CASSYPFRDRIDQPQHF; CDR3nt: TGTGCCAGCAGTTACCCTTTTCGCGACAGAATAGATCAGCCCCAGCATTTT